Following are 3 T cell receptor beta chains from one sample sequenced in a study of T cell responses to AZD1222 COVID-19 vaccine. Only in-frame clones appear in the TCRdb table, and some are missing; sequencing was by immunoSEQ multiplex PCR. Of 90,000 to 120,000 clones listed, about 89% are singletons. The material was peripheral blood, obtained on day 0 of AZD1222 vaccination. Receptors were obtained from an adult in good health.

The chain recombines TRBV7-8 with TRBJ1-4; the D gene is possibly TRBD1 (5 bases). V was shortened by 6 bases and J by 0 bases, with 20 bases between the two germline ends. The CDR3 is 18 residues long. Germline V gene lookup returns CDR1 SGHVS and CDR2 FQNEAQ. The CDR3: CASSSGRPLRSTNEKLFF. The CDR3, as DNA: TGTGCCAGCAGTTCGGGACGGCCATTAAGATCAACTAATGAAAAACTGTTTTTT.

The chain links TRBV6-5 to TRBJ2-2; a weak D match, TRBD1 (8 bases). The V gene lost 5 bases and the J gene lost 4 bases, with 14 bases spanning the gap. CDR1 MNHEY and CDR2 SVGAGI come from the germline V gene. The CDR3 length is 15 residues. DNA of the CDR3: TGTGCCAGCAGTCTGGACAGGGAGGGCACCGGGGAGCTGTTTTTT. Encoded protein: CASSLDREGTGELFF.

The chain combines TRBV19 with TRBJ2-1; weak D call: TRBD1 (6 bases). V was clipped by 6 bases and J by 2 bases, with 8 bases between them. The CDR3 extends over 13 amino acids. Looked up from germline, CDR1 is LNHDA and CDR2 is SQIVND (reference sequence). The CDR3 nucleotides read TGTGCCAGTAGGGACAGAACCTACAATGAGCAGTTCTTC. Protein sequence: CASRDRTYNEQFF.